Presented here are 9 T cell receptor beta chains from one specimen sequenced in a study of cytomegalovirus exposure and HLA in healthy donors. Here immunoSEQ multiplex PCR was the method, and the copy in TCRdb shows in-frame clones only, minus some. The sample shows 220,000 or so clones, about 90% of them seen only once. The sequenced sample was PBMCs. The receptors derive from a woman aged 18-29 years in good health and CMV-seronegative.

The gene calls are TRBV19 and TRBJ1-2, with 8 bases aligning to TRBD1. The CDR3 contains 14 residues. Germline CDR1 reads LNHDA; CDR2 reads SQIVND (reference sequence). Germline trimming cut 5 bases from V and 4 bases from J; bases unmatched to any gene: 6. The CDR3 DNA follows: TGTGCCAGTAGTTCGCGGACAGGGTCCTATGGCTACACCTTC. This translates into CASSSRTGSYGYTF.

This clone has just one count. This sequence joins TRBV30 and TRBJ1-1, with 9 positions matching TRBD1. Germline V CDR1 and CDR2: GTSNPN, SVGIG (reference sequence). The CDR3 length is 13 residues. J gave up 4 bases and V 6 bases, and 6 bases lay outside the gene matches. The CDR3 loop reads CACTGGAGTEAFF. DNA of the CDR3: TGTGCCTGTACAGGGGGCGCGGGCACTGAAGCTTTCTTT. Full variable domain (missing parts from reference TRBV30 and TRBJ1-1): SQTIHQWPATLVQPVGSPLSLECTVEGTSNPNLYWYRQAAGRGLQLLFYSVGIGQISSEVPQNLSASRPQDRQFILSSKKLLLSDSGFYLCACTGGAGTEAFFGQGTRLTVV.

The rearrangement links TRBV9 to TRBJ1-1, with D possibly TRBD1 on 6 matching bases. CDR3 length: 17 amino acids. V lost 3 bases and J 0 bases, leaving 18 bases between the germline ends. In germline, CDR1 is SGDLS, CDR2 YYNGEE. The CDR3 here is CASSAPGTRNMNTEAFF. The DNA of the CDR3 is TGTGCCAGCAGCGCCCCCGGGACAAGAAACATGAACACTGAAGCTTTCTTT.

The genes are TRBV11-3 and TRBJ2-7; 7 nucleotides line up with TRBD1. Germline-derived CDR1 and CDR2 are SGHNT and YENEEA. The CDR3 totals 14 residues. Trimming at V came to 0 bases and at J to 3 bases, leaving 2 bases not matched to a gene. The CDR3 loop reads CASSLDRDSYEQYF. The DNA for the CDR3 is TGTGCCAGCAGCTTAGATAGGGACAGCTACGAGCAGTACTTC.

V usage is TRBV6-5 and J usage is TRBJ1-5, with 7 bases that match TRBD1. The CDR3 is made up of 16 amino acids. Per germline, CDR1 MNHEY and CDR2 SVGAGI. V lost 0 bases, J lost 7 bases, and 9 bases stayed unmatched. The CDR3 DNA is TGTGCCAGCAGTTACTCTGCCAGGGGGAATCGGCAGCCCCAGCATTTT. As protein: CASSYSARGNRQPQHF.

This clone was recorded once. The gene calls are TRBV5-1 and TRBJ2-7, with 11 bases lining up with TRBD1. This CDR3 region has 15 residues. J was trimmed by 1 base and V by 2 bases; bases with no gene match: 2. The V gene's germline CDR1 is SGHRS and CDR2 YFSETQ. The CDR3 sequence is CASSFGTGGSYEQYF. CDR3 DNA sequence: TGCGCCAGCAGCTTTGGGACAGGGGGGTCCTACGAGCAGTACTTC.

The chain links TRBV6-4 to TRBJ1-1; D call uncertain. The CDR3 has 13 residues. CDR1 is MRHNA, CDR2 SNTAGT, per germline. V was clipped by 8 bases and J by 3 bases, with 13 bases between them. CDR3 coding DNA: TGTGCCAGCGCGCGATTTCTGGACACTGAAGCTTTCTTT. Translated, it gives CASARFLDTEAFF.

The V and J genes are TRBV6-1 and TRBJ1-1; 9 bases are shared with TRBD1. Germline-derived CDR1 and CDR2 are MNHNS and SASEGT. CDR3 length equals 18 residues. With V trimmed by 3 bases and J by 4 bases, 15 bases remained unmatched. The CDR3: CASSDLRDRVGTGTEAFF. DNA of the CDR3: TGTGCCAGCAGTGACCTTCGGGACAGGGTGGGAACGGGCACTGAAGCTTTCTTT.

The V gene is TRBV27, the J gene TRBJ2-7; 7 bases agree with TRBD1. The germline V gene encodes CDR1 MNHEY and CDR2 SMNVEV (reference sequence). V lost 8 bases to trimming and J lost 0 bases; unmatched junction nucleotides: 19. This CDR3 is 18 amino acids long. Here the CDR3 reads CASSNSEDQGQISYEQYF. CDR3 in DNA: TGTGCCAGCTCCAATTCTGAGGATCAGGGACAGATCTCCTACGAGCAGTACTTC.